The 27 T cell receptor beta chains below were found in one sample sequenced in a study of T cells in Graves' hyperthyroidism and ophthalmopathy. There were TCR beta CDR3 regions amplified from RNA transcripts. The TCR CDR3 first-round RT-PCR relied on the HTBI primer set. TCRdb ran MiXCR on the multiplex PCR reads and lists one entry per CDR3 protein. The table shows more than 500,000 distinct CDR3 sequences, with roughly 14% occurring only once. Sequenced sample: blood. These receptors were taken from a woman between 40 and 55 years old with Graves' ophthalmopathy.

CDR3 bases: TGCAGGATTACGCGGGGTGAGACCCAGTACTTC. Protein sequence: CRITRGETQYF. The chain links TRBV29-1 to TRBJ2-5; D might be TRBD2 (6 bases). CDR1 and CDR2 from the germline V gene are SQVTM and ANQGSEA. The CDR3 contains 11 residues.

This clonotype was found many times. J is TRBJ2-7 and V is TRBV20-1; 7 nucleotides match TRBD2. The CDR3 is made up of 14 amino acids. J was trimmed by 2 bases and V by 3 bases; bases with no gene match: 7. Germline loops: CDR1 DFQATT, CDR2 SNEGSKA (reference sequence). The CDR3 loop reads CSASLAAGAYEQYF. CDR3 bases: TGCAGTGCTAGTCTGGCGGCGGGGGCCTACGAGCAGTACTTC.

This clonotype was seen at least ten times. The chain recombines TRBV14 with TRBJ2-7; D gene unclear. The germline V gene has CDR1 SGHDN and CDR2 FVKESK. Trimming cost V 1 base and J 7 bases, with 11 bases left between them. The CDR3 consists of 13 residues. This CDR3 reads CASSQVGTWEQYF. Here the CDR3 DNA reads TGTGCCAGCAGCCAAGTCGGTACCTGGGAGCAGTACTTC.

This clonotype has ten or more counts. The J gene is TRBJ1-1, the V gene TRBV6-1; 7 nucleotides align to TRBD1. Per germline, CDR1 MNHNS and CDR2 SASEGT. The CDR3 is 14 residues long. The ends lost 8 bases at V and 8 bases at J; junction bases unmatched: 14. The CDR3 nucleotides read TGTGCCAGCGGAAAGGACAGGCCCATAGGGGAAGCTTTCTTT. Its protein product is CASGKDRPIGEAFF.

The gene calls are TRBV30 and TRBJ1-2, with D perhaps matching TRBD1 (5 bases). V was shortened by 1 base and J by 7 bases, with 16 bases between the two germline ends. Germline-derived CDR1 and CDR2 are GTSNPN and SVGIG (reference sequence). CDR3 length: 14 amino acids. The CDR3 DNA follows: TGTGCCTGGAGTGAGGGGCTCCAACAGCCTGGCTACACCTTC. Its protein product is CAWSEGLQQPGYTF.

This clonotype was counted many times. The V call is TRBV12-3 or TRBV12-4, the J call TRBJ2-7; TRBD1 aligns across 12 bases. This CDR3 spans 13 amino acids. Losses at the gene ends were 5 bases for V and 7 bases for J; bases not matched to a gene: 3. Here the CDR3 reads CASSGTGGNEQYF. CDR3 DNA: TGTGCCAGCAGTGGGACAGGGGGCAATGAGCAGTACTTC.

The chain carries TRBV12-3 or TRBV12-4 and TRBJ1-2, with a weak D call TRBD1 (5 bases). This CDR3 spans 13 amino acids. V was cut by 7 bases and J by 6 bases, with 15 bases left in between. The CDR3 sequence is CASTRMGGDGYTF. DNA of the CDR3: TGTGCCAGCACCAGAATGGGGGGGGATGGCTACACCTTC.

This clonotype was seen at least ten times. The rearrangement links TRBV4-1 to TRBJ2-5; 11 positions match TRBD2. The CDR3 is made up of 16 amino acids. Unmatched junction bases numbered 4, after V lost 2 bases and J lost 2 bases. CDR1 and CDR2 (germline): MGHRA, YSYEKL. The CDR3: CASSQIIAGGQETQYF. CDR3 DNA sequence: TGCGCCAGCAGCCAAATCATAGCGGGAGGGCAAGAGACCCAGTACTTC.

This rearrangement joins TRBV4-2 to TRBJ2-7; 7 bases map to TRBD2. The CDR3 consists of 15 residues. CDR1 LGHNA and CDR2 YNFKEQ come from the germline V gene. V was pared by 0 bases and J by 5 bases, with 7 bases of the junction left unmatched. CDR3 region: CASSQERASGDEQYF. The CDR3 DNA follows: TGTGCCAGCAGCCAAGAGAGGGCTAGCGGTGACGAGCAGTACTTC.

Ten or more counts support this clonotype. The chain links TRBV20-1 to TRBJ1-1, with unresolved D. CDR3 length: 13 residues. Germline values: CDR1 DFQATT, CDR2 SNEGSKA (reference sequence). V was trimmed by 3 bases and J by 1 base, leaving 9 bases between them. In DNA, the CDR3 is TGCAGTGCTAGCGCCAGGAGGAACACTGAAGCTTTCTTT. Protein sequence: CSASARRNTEAFF.

This clonotype came up many times. The chain combines TRBV6-5 with TRBJ2-7; the D is unclear. V lost 2 bases, J lost 1 base, and 12 bases lay in between. This CDR3 contains 15 residues. Looked up from germline, CDR1 is MNHEY and CDR2 is SVGAGI. The CDR3: CASSYVEPSSYEQYF. Here the CDR3 DNA reads TGTGCCAGCAGTTACGTGGAGCCCTCATCCTACGAGCAGTACTTC.

The J gene is TRBJ1-1, the V gene TRBV6-5; D call uncertain. The germline V gene has CDR1 MNHEY and CDR2 SVGAGI. The V end was cut by 0 bases, the J end by 5 bases, with 16 bases between. CDR3 length equals 16 residues. The CDR3 loop is CASSYSIVGILTEAFF. In nucleotides, the CDR3 is TGTGCCAGCAGTTACTCGATAGTGGGCATACTGACTGAAGCTTTCTTT.

This clonotype has at least ten counts. The chain joins TRBV7-8 to TRBJ2-7, with D tentatively TRBD1 or TRBD2 (5 bases each). The V end was cut by 10 bases, the J end by 0 bases, with 16 bases between. Germline V CDR1 and CDR2: SGHVS, FQNEAQ. The CDR3 consists of 14 residues. Here the CDR3 DNA reads TGTGCCACTAAACCGGGGACGAGCTCCTACGAGCAGTACTTC. It encodes CATKPGTSSYEQYF.

In the case of this clonotype: Relative to the germline gene, one junction end is altered; a read error may explain this. V usage is TRBV18 and J usage is TRBJ2-7; 11 nucleotides align to TRBD2. CDR1 and CDR2 (germline): KGHSH, LQKENI. The CDR3 spans 19 residues. The CDR3 protein is CASSTTGTSGIRSSYEQCF. DNA for the CDR3: TGTGCCAGCTCGACCACCGGGACTAGCGGAATCCGTTCCTCCTACGAGCAGTGCTTC.

This clonotype has at least ten counts. The chain employs TRBV30 and TRBJ1-6; the D gene is possibly TRBD1 (5 bases). This CDR3 comprises 13 residues. V was pared by 5 bases and J by 10 bases, with 15 bases between. The germline CDR1 and CDR2 sequences are GTSNPN and SVGIG (reference sequence). CDR3 bases: TGTGCCTGGGACGATATAGAGGGGTCACCCCTCCACTTT. Its translation is CAWDDIEGSPLHF.

This clonotype came up many times. The chain is built from TRBV29-1 and TRBJ2-7, with TRBD2 identical over 8 bases. From germline, CDR1 is SQVTM and CDR2 ANQGSEA. V was pared by 0 bases and J by 3 bases, with 7 bases of the junction left unmatched. The CDR3 contains 15 residues. CDR3 in amino acids: CSVEDNRGGSYEQYF. In DNA, the CDR3 is TGCAGCGTTGAAGACAACCGGGGGGGTAGCTACGAGCAGTACTTC.

This clonotype has more than one count but fewer than ten. This chain's CDR3 is CASTPSRAGSGNTIYF. CDR3 in DNA: TGTGCCAGCACTCCTTCAAGGGCCGGCTCGGGAAACACCATATATTTT. The rearrangement links TRBV12-3 or TRBV12-4 to TRBJ1-3; no clear D gene. V lost 7 bases, J lost 4 bases, and 20 bases lay in between. The CDR3 runs 16 residues.

The table lists this clonotype with many counts. V is TRBV7-2 and J is TRBJ1-1, with D unclear. Germline V gene data show CDR1 as SGHTA and CDR2 as FQGNSA. Between the trimmed V and J ends, which lost 5 bases and 2 bases, there was a span of 9 bases. The CDR3 extends over 13 amino acids. The CDR3 here is CASSQRRNTEAFF. As DNA, the CDR3 is TGTGCCAGCAGCCAGCGGCGTAACACTGAAGCTTTCTTT.

This clonotype was counted at least ten times. This chain uses TRBV20-1 with TRBJ2-4; D could derive from TRBD1 or TRBD2 (6 bases each). Germline CDR1 is DFQATT and CDR2 is SNEGSKA (reference sequence). The CDR3 extends over 13 amino acids. V was clipped by 5 bases and J by 7 bases, with 15 bases between them. The CDR3 here is CSALQGGGNIQYF. CDR3 DNA: TGCAGTGCTCTACAGGGTGGGGGGAACATTCAGTACTTC.

This chain uses TRBV5-1 with TRBJ1-1; D may be TRBD1 (5 bases). This CDR3 spans 17 amino acids. The germline V and J ends were trimmed by 1 base and 1 base, with 17 bases remaining between them. The germline gives CDR1 SGHRS, CDR2 YFSETQ. CDR3 coding DNA: TGCGCCAGCAGCTTGATGTTAATGGGGGAAAGGAACACTGAAGCTTTCTTT. This translates into CASSLMLMGERNTEAFF. Complete variable domain (other parts from reference TRBV5-1 and TRBJ1-1): KAGVTQTPRYLIKTRGQQVTLSCSPISGHRSVSWYQQTPGQGLQFLFEYFSETQRNKGNFPGRFSGRQFSNSRSEMNVSTLELGDSALYLCASSLMLMGERNTEAFFGQGTRLTVV.

This clonotype has ten or more counts. The V and J genes are TRBV25-1 and TRBJ2-6; the D gene is possibly TRBD1 (5 bases). The CDR3 contains 16 residues. Germline values: CDR1 MGHDK, CDR2 SYGVNS. The V and J ends lost 0 bases and 4 bases respectively, with 10 bases between them. The CDR3 spells CASSEYQGTGANVLTF. CDR3 in DNA: TGTGCCAGCAGTGAATATCAGGGCACAGGGGCCAACGTCCTGACTTTC.

The table lists this clonotype with a count of one. The chain couples TRBV11-2 to TRBJ1-3, with D tentatively TRBD1 (5 bases). Trimming removed 5 bases at V and 0 bases at J, with 14 bases between. Germline CDR1 and CDR2: SGHAT and FQNNGV. The CDR3 loop spans 16 amino acids. Here the CDR3 DNA reads TGTGCCAGCAGCCCCTGGAGGGACTCCTCTGGAAACACCATATATTTT. Amino acid sequence: CASSPWRDSSGNTIYF.

J is TRBJ2-4 and V is TRBV30; 11 nucleotides align to TRBD1. With V trimmed by 2 bases and J by 3 bases, 9 bases remained unmatched. CDR1 is GTSNPN and CDR2 is SVGIG in the germline V gene (reference sequence). CDR3 length: 17 residues. The DNA of the CDR3 is TGTGCCTGGAGTAATGTGGGACAGGGGGATATCAAAAACATTCAGTACTTC. This translates into CAWSNVGQGDIKNIQYF.

Only a few counts were recorded for this clonotype. V usage is TRBV6-5 and J usage is TRBJ1-1; D is uncertain. V lost 3 bases and J lost 1, with 9 bases in between. CDR1 is MNHEY and CDR2 is SVGAGI in the germline V gene. The CDR3 covers 14 residues. CDR3 nucleotide sequence: TGTGCCAGCAGTTATGACGGGAGGAACACTGAAGCTTTCTTT. This translates into CASSYDGRNTEAFF.

This clonotype showed up just a few times. The chain recombines TRBV5-1 with TRBJ2-4, with 10 bases aligning to TRBD2. Germline V gene lookup returns CDR1 SGHRS and CDR2 YFSETQ. The CDR3 runs 18 residues. The trim removed 0 bases at V and 1 base at J, leaving 7 bases unmatched. The CDR3 DNA is TGCGCCAGCAGCTTGGGACTTTATAGCGGGAGGGCCAAAAACATTCAGTACTTC. Protein sequence: CASSLGLYSGRAKNIQYF.

This clonotype was seen ten or more times. The chain carries TRBV20-1 and TRBJ2-2, with D unclear. The CDR3 has 15 residues. CDR1 and CDR2 (germline): DFQATT, SNEGSKA (reference sequence). Trimming removed 5 bases from V and 0 bases from J, with 13 bases in between. The CDR3 DNA follows: TGCAGTGCTGGATGGTGCAAGGCGAACACCGGGGAGCTGTTTTTT. As protein: CSAGWCKANTGELFF.

The genes are TRBV25-1 and TRBJ2-2, with a tentative D call TRBD2 (5 bases). The CDR3 is made up of 15 amino acids. CDR1 and CDR2 (germline): MGHDK, SYGVNS. Deletions cut 4 bases from V and 2 bases from J, with 11 bases between. The DNA of the CDR3 is TGTGCCAGCAGTGTGTGGGGAGACAACACCGGGGAGCTGTTTTTT. It is translated as CASSVWGDNTGELFF. Combining the CDR3 with reference TRBV25-1 and TRBJ2-2 gives the whole variable domain EADIYQTPRYLVIGTGKKITLECSQTMGHDKMYWYQQDPGMELHLIHYSYGVNSTEKGDLSSESTVSRIRTEHFPLTLESARPSHTSQYLCASSVWGDNTGELFFGEGSRLTVL.